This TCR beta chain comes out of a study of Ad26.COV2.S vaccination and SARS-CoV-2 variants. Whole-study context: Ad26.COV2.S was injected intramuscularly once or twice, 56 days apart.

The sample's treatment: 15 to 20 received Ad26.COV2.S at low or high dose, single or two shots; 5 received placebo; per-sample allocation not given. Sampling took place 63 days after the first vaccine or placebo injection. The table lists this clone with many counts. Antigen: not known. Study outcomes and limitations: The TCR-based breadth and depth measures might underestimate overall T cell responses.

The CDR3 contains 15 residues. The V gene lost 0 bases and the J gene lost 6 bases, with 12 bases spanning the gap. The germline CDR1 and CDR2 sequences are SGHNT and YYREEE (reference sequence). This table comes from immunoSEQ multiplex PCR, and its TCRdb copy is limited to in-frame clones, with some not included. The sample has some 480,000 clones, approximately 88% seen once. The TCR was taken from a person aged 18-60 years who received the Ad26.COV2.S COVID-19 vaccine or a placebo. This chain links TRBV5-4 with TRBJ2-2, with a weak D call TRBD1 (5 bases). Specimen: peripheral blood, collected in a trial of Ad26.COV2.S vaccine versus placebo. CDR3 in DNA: TGTGCCAGCAGCTTGGAGGGGAACATAGCCGGGGAGCTGTTTTTT. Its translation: CASSLEGNIAGELFF.